These 19 T cell receptor beta chains share one sample of origin, sequenced in a study of blood T cells in healthy people across ages. A second PCR, run for about 7 to 11 cycles, used a sample-barcoded 5' primer plus a J-beta primer mix. TCRdb reprocessed the 5' RACE reads via MiXCR and lists one record per CDR3 protein. The data hold roughly 930,000 distinct CDR3 sequences, with roughly 52% observed a single time. Source material: blood. All receptors derive from a man aged 30 to 39 in good health.

This chain connects TRBV5-5 to TRBJ2-2; 11 bases are shared with TRBD2. This CDR3 spans 17 amino acids. Germline values: CDR1 SGHKS, CDR2 YYEKEE (reference sequence). The V and J ends lost 2 bases and 1 base, in that order; junction bases with no gene match: 4. The CDR3 region has the DNA TGTGCCAGCAGCTTTGTGACTAGCGGGAAGAACACCGGGGAGCTGTTTTTT. Protein sequence: CASSFVTSGKNTGELFF.

This clonotype turned up a few times. CDR3 in amino acids: CASSRQISNTEAFF. The CDR3 DNA reads as TGTGCCAGCAGTCGACAGATATCGAACACTGAAGCTTTCTTT. V and J are TRBV28 and TRBJ1-1; D may be TRBD1 (5 bases). The CDR3 loop spans 14 amino acids. Trimming removed 5 bases from V and 1 base from J, with 11 bases in between. Germline V gene sequence: CDR1 MDHEN, CDR2 SYDVKM.

The gene calls are TRBV29-1 and TRBJ2-3; D gene uncertain. Germline V gene data show CDR1 as SQVTM and CDR2 as ANQGSEA. Between the trimmed V and J ends, which lost 8 bases and 3 bases, there was a span of 15 bases. The CDR3 consists of 13 residues. The CDR3 reads CSSAILATDTQYF. The CDR3 region has the DNA TGCAGCTCAGCCATCTTAGCTACAGATACGCAGTATTTT.

J is TRBJ1-1 and V is TRBV5-5, with a possible D match to TRBD1 (6 bases). The CDR3 is 15 amino acids. Germline CDR1 is SGHKS and CDR2 is YYEKEE (reference sequence). V dropped 2 bases and J dropped 5 bases, with 16 bases sitting between them. CDR3 loop: CASSFSGGRSTEAFF. The CDR3 bases are TGTGCCAGCAGCTTCTCGGGGGGGCGTTCAACTGAAGCTTTCTTT.

The V gene is TRBV20-1, the J gene TRBJ2-4; no definite D call. The V and J ends lost 8 bases and 0 bases respectively, with 17 bases between them. CDR3 length: 15 residues. CDR1 and CDR2 (germline): DFQATT, SNEGSKA (reference sequence). Here the CDR3 reads CSTQPGDLAKNIQYF. CDR3 nucleotide sequence: TGCAGTACGCAACCAGGAGATCTAGCCAAAAACATTCAGTACTTC.

V is TRBV27 and J is TRBJ1-1, with 10 nucleotides matching TRBD1. The CDR3 loop spans 14 amino acids. The V gene's germline CDR1 is MNHEY and CDR2 SMNVEV (reference sequence). The trim removed 8 bases at V and 5 bases at J, leaving 8 bases unmatched. In DNA, the CDR3 is TGTGCCAGCCGACCGGGACAGGGGTTTACTGAAGCTTTCTTT. Translation: CASRPGQGFTEAFF.

This clonotype has just a few counts. The chain employs TRBV11-1 and TRBJ2-4; TRBD1 aligns across 9 bases. This CDR3 has 21 residues. V lost 2 bases and J lost 0; bases outside the gene matches: 17. Germline CDR1 SGHAT, CDR2 FQDESV (reference sequence). The CDR3 spells CASSLLGLDRGNLLAKNIQYF. The CDR3, as DNA: TGTGCCAGCAGCTTATTAGGCCTGGACAGGGGAAATCTTCTAGCCAAAAACATTCAGTACTTC.

The CDR3 DNA is TGTGCCAGCAACAGGGTCCCCTACAATGAGCAGTTCTTC. Translated: CASNRVPYNEQFF. This chain links TRBV6-2 or TRBV6-3 with TRBJ2-1; tentative D call: TRBD1 (6 bases). CDR1 is MNHEY, CDR2 SVGEGT, per germline. The CDR3 is made up of 13 amino acids. The V end was cut by 7 bases, the J end by 2 bases, with 9 bases between.

This clonotype was seen a few times. The DNA for the CDR3 is TGTGCCAGCTCACTAGCAGGGGACCAAGAGACCCAGTACTTC. Protein sequence: CASSLAGDQETQYF. The chain has TRBV18 and TRBJ2-5, with a possible D match to TRBD1 (6 bases). The CDR3 sequence is 14 residues long. V lost 4 bases, J lost 0 bases, and 9 bases lay in between. The V gene's germline CDR1 is KGHSH and CDR2 LQKENI.

This clonotype was observed a few times. The chain employs TRBV20-1 and TRBJ2-1; maybe TRBD1 (5 bases). The CDR3 spans 14 residues. Trimming left V 3 bases short and J 3 bases short, with 12 bases between. Germline values: CDR1 DFQATT, CDR2 SNEGSKA (reference sequence). This CDR3 reads CSASRAGYYNEQFF. As DNA, the CDR3 is TGCAGTGCTAGCAGGGCAGGGTACTACAATGAGCAGTTCTTC.

The chain uses TRBV5-1 and TRBJ2-2; D not certain. CDR3 length equals 16 residues. Germline CDR1 SGHRS, CDR2 YFSETQ. The V end lost 3 bases, the J end lost 0 bases, and 12 bases lay between the germline ends. This chain's CDR3 is CASSSAIGPNTGELFF. DNA for the CDR3: TGCGCCAGCAGCTCAGCTATCGGGCCGAACACCGGGGAGCTGTTTTTT.

This clonotype was observed a handful of times. The J gene is TRBJ2-7, the V gene TRBV10-3, with TRBD1 identical over 7 bases. Trimming at V came to 6 bases and at J to 3 bases, leaving 2 bases not matched to a gene. Germline lookup yields CDR1 ENHRY and CDR2 SYGVKD. The CDR3 covers 12 residues. In nucleotides, the CDR3 is TGTGCCATCAGCCGACAGGGCTACGAGCAGTACTTC. This gives the protein CAISRQGYEQYF.

The sample holds a few counts of this clonotype. This rearrangement joins TRBV3-1 to TRBJ1-1; D is unresolved. CDR1 and CDR2 (germline): LGHDT, YNNKEL (reference sequence). Trimming took off 1 base at V and 6 bases at J, with 18 bases between the two ends. This CDR3 contains 16 residues. The CDR3 nucleotides read TGTGCCAGCAGCCAAGGGGGTGGATTAGGGCTCGCTGAAGCTTTCTTT. The encoded protein is CASSQGGGLGLAEAFF.

With regard to this clonotype: A read error may account for a junction end that differs from germline. The gene calls are TRBV12-3 or TRBV12-4 and TRBJ1-5; TRBD1 is a possible D gene (6 bases). This CDR3 region has 14 residues. CDR3 amino acids: CASSLGRGHQPQHF. CDR3 in DNA: TGTGCCAGCAGCTTAGGTCGGGGGCATCAGCCCCAGCATTTT.

J is TRBJ1-4 and V is TRBV7-2; tentatively, D is TRBD1 (5 bases). Germline CDR1 reads SGHTA; CDR2 reads FQGNSA. Trimming left V 6 bases short and J 4 bases short, with 18 bases between. The CDR3 is 16 amino acids. DNA for the CDR3: TGTGCCAGCAGGTCCGGGGGGAGGGCCCATAATGAAAAACTGTTTTTT. The encoded protein is CASRSGGRAHNEKLFF. The entire variable domain, with the rest obtained from reference TRBV7-2 and TRBJ1-4, is as follows: GAGVSQSPSNKVTEKGKDVELRCDPISGHTALYWYRQSLGQGLEFLIYFQGNSAPDKSGLPSDRFSAERTGGSVSTLTIQRTQQEDSAVYLCASRSGGRAHNEKLFFGSGTQLSVL.

The gene calls are TRBV7-9 and TRBJ2-2; D gene uncertain. CDR1 and CDR2 from the germline V gene are SEHNR and FQNEAQ (reference sequence). The CDR3 is 15 residues long. Trimming stripped 3 bases from V and 0 bases from J, with 8 bases between. CDR3: CASSFDLANTGELFF. The CDR3 bases are TGTGCCAGCAGCTTCGATCTAGCGAACACCGGGGAGCTGTTTTTT. The full variable domain, in which reference TRBV7-9 and TRBJ2-2 provide the parts outside the CDR3, is DTGVSQNPRHKITKRGQNVTFRCDPISEHNRLYWYRQTLGQGPEFLTYFQNEAQLEKSRLLSDRFSAERPKGSFSTLEIQRTEQGDSAMYLCASSFDLANTGELFFGEGSRLTVL.

The genes are TRBV20-1 and TRBJ2-7, with D perhaps matching TRBD1 (6 bases). The CDR3 totals 13 residues. The germline CDR1 and CDR2 sequences are DFQATT and SNEGSKA (reference sequence). V was shortened by 4 bases and J by 3 bases, with 13 bases between the two germline ends. The CDR3 DNA reads as TGCAGTGCTAATACCGGGACACACTACGAGCAGTACTTC. Amino acids: CSANTGTHYEQYF.

This clonotype was recorded once. The rearrangement joins TRBV7-2 to TRBJ2-7; D may match TRBD1 or TRBD2 (5 bases each). The CDR3 has 14 residues. Germline CDR1 SGHTA, CDR2 FQGNSA. V was trimmed by 7 bases and J by 5 bases, leaving 18 bases between them. The CDR3 protein is CASNPSLGTNEQYF. CDR3 in DNA: TGTGCCAGCAACCCCTCGCTAGGGACGAACGAGCAGTACTTC.

This clonotype has at least ten counts. The V call is TRBV12-3 or TRBV12-4, the J call TRBJ2-1; TRBD2 might be the D (6 bases). With 6 bases removed from V and 0 bases from J, the gap between germline ends came to 12 bases. The CDR3 loop spans 15 amino acids. Written as DNA, the CDR3 is TGTGCCAGCAGCACGGAGGGTTCCTCCTACAATGAGCAGTTCTTC. Its protein is CASSTEGSSYNEQFF.